This entry concerns a single T cell receptor (beta chain). Looked up from germline, CDR1 is SGHDT and CDR2 is YYEEEE. This CDR3 is built from 16 residues. Germline trimming cut 3 bases from V and 7 bases from J; bases unmatched to any gene: 9. In the study's own analysis: Amplification of reference gene primers provided the estimated nucleated cell counts. Sequencing used immunoSEQ multiplex PCR; TCRdb keeps in-frame clones, though not all of them. V and J calls and clone size come straight from that table; D and trimming were deduced from the DNA. The table lists about 88,000 clones, roughly 90% of them singletons. The source of the sample is a study of blood T cell repertoires in COVID-19.

This chain uses TRBV5-6 with TRBJ1-6; 8 bases agree with TRBD1. The specimen sequenced was peripheral blood. This TCR was sampled from a man aged 60-69 years with acute or convalescent COVID-19. The CDR3, as DNA: TGTGCCAGCAGCTCCGGGACAGGCCGGGGGAATTCACCCCTCCACTTT. Residues: CASSSGTGRGNSPLHF.